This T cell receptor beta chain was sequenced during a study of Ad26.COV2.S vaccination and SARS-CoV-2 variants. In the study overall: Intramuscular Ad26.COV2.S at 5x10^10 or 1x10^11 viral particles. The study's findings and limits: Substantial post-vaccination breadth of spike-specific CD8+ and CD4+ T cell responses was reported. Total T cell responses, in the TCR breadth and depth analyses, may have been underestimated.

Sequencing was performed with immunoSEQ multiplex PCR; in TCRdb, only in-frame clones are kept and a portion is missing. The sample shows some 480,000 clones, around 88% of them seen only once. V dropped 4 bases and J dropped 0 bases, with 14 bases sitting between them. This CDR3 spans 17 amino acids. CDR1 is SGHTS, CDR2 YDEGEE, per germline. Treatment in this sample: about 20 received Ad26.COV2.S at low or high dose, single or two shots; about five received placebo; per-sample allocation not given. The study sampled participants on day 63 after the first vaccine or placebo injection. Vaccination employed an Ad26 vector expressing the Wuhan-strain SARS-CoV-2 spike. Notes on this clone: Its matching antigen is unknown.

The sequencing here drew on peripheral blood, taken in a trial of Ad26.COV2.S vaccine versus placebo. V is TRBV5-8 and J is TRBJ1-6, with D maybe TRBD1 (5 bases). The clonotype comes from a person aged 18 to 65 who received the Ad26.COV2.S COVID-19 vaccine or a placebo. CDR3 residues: CASSGGTESSYNSPLHF. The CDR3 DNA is TGTGCCAGCAGCGGAGGGACGGAAAGCTCCTATAATTCACCCCTCCACTTT.